In its sample, the clone carrying this T cell receptor beta chain was seen once. Its matching antigen is unknown. This sample stems from a study of shared clonotypes between healthy human individuals. The naive CD8 population came from CD45RO-negative cells selected for CCR7, without terminally differentiated effector memory CD45RA+ cells. Splitting of each subset's genomic DNA was done evenly across several immunoSEQ plates. Using approximately 200 ng DNA, 32,000 or so T cell genomes, the sorted-subset replicate PCRs were run. Only in-frame clones appear in the TCRdb table, and some are missing; sequencing was by immunoSEQ multiplex PCR. The sample carries about 2.1 million clones, 90% to 95% recorded once. Study findings and constraints: Between a handful of donors, naive CD4 clonotypes were shared at a level of around 4.9%.

CDR1 and CDR2 from the germline V gene are MNHEY and SMNVEV (reference sequence). The CDR3 loop spans 15 amino acids. V dropped 5 bases and J dropped 1; count of bases not matched to a gene: 7. Sequencing was done on a sample of naive CD8+ T cells from PBMCs. The source is a young man in good health. Some clones in this sample may be carry-over from other donors' samples. The chain is built from TRBV27 and TRBJ2-7; 8 bases fit TRBD1. CDR3 loop: CASSPDRGGSYEQYF. The CDR3 nucleotides are TGTGCCAGCAGTCCTGACAGGGGTGGATCCTACGAGCAGTACTTC.